This T cell receptor beta chain was identified during a study of breast tumors, draining lymph nodes, adjacent tissues. Study conclusions and caveats: Tumors had less TCR diversity than lymph nodes, more than nontumor tissue. Compared with basal-like, luminal-like tumors shared significantly more repertoire with nontumor tissue.

The lymph nodes were axillary draining lymph nodes from breast cancer patients. At least ten counts were recorded for this clonotype. Its antigen is unknown. V dropped 3 bases and J dropped 2; count of bases not matched to a gene: 9. The germline V gene encodes CDR1 LNHDA and CDR2 SQIVND (reference sequence). There are 17 residues in the CDR3. Each CDR3 protein gets one entry after TCRdb re-called the multiplex PCR reads with MiXCR. The sample carries about 270,000 distinct CDR3 sequences, about 33% recorded once. The rearrangement joins TRBV19 to TRBJ2-3; 9 bases are a match to TRBD1. This sequence originates from a female donor with breast cancer. Some clones in this sample may be carry-over from other donors' samples. Sequencing was carried out using axillary lymph node tissue. CDR3 in amino acids: CASSIFIGTGLTDTQYF. Written as DNA, the CDR3 is TGTGCCAGTAGTATTTTCATCGGGACAGGGCTCACAGATACGCAGTATTTT.